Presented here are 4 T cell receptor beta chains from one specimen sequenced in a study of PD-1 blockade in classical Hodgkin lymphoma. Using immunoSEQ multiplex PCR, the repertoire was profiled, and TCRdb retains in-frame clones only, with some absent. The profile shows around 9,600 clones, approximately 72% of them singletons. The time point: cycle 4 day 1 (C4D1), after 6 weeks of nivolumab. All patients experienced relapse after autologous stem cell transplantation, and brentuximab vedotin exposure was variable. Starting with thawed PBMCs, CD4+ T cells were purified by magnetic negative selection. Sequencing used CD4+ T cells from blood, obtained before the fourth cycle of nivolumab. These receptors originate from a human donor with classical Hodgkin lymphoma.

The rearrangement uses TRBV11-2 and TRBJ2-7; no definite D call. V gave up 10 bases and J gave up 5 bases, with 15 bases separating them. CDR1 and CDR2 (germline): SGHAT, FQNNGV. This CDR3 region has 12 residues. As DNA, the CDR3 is TGTGCCACCGAGGCAGATGGGGACGAGCAGTACTTC. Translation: CATEADGDEQYF.

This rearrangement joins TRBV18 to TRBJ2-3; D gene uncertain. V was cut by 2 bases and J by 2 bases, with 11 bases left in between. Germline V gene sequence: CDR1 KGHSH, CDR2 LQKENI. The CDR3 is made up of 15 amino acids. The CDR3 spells CASSPVARFTDTQYF. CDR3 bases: TGTGCCAGCTCACCAGTTGCCCGGTTCACAGATACGCAGTATTTT.

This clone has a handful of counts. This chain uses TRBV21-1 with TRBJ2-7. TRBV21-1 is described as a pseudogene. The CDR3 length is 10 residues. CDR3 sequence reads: CATDPYEQYF. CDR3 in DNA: TGTGCCACCGATCCGTACGAGCAGTACTTC.

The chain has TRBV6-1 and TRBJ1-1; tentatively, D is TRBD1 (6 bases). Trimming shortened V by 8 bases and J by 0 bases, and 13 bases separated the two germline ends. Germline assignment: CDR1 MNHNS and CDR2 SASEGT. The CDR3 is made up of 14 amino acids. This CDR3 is CASCRDTLNTEAFF. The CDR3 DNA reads TGTGCCAGCTGCCGGGACACCTTGAACACTGAAGCTTTCTTT.